A selection of T cell receptor beta chains follows, all from one sample in a study of blood T cell repertoires in COVID-19. Profiling relied on immunoSEQ multiplex PCR, and the TCRdb table lists in-frame clones only, not all of them. The sample shows about 89,000 clones, about 83% of them seen only once. The sample consisted of peripheral blood. These receptors came from a man aged 65 to 79 with COVID-19, enrolled during active disease. The conserved cysteine and the conserved F or W are not part of the CDR3 here. Clone size, where shown, is once, few, many, or a class for clones that have expanded.

TRBJ1-1	medium-sized	TRBV6-5	ASSFNVNTEAF
TRBJ1-5	NA	TRBV6-2/TRBV6-3	ASSSTRSNQPQH
TRBJ1-4	NA	TRBV7-2	ASSFRQGADEKLF
TRBJ2-7	once	TRBV6-5	ASSYRDRAYEQY
TRBJ2-4	NA	TRBV18	ASSPPGQGANIQY
TRBJ1-1	NA	TRBV3-1/TRBV3-2	ASSPRGWDTEAF
TRBJ2-3	medium-sized	TRBV7-2	ASSFRSGSGTDTQY
TRBJ1-5	NA	TRBV29-1	SVGTGGNQPQH
TRBJ1-1	few	TRBV5-6	ASIYTGMGTEAF
TRBJ2-2	NA	TRBV11-2	ASSRRDSPTGELF
TRBJ1-2	NA	TRBV6-5	ASSPTGGIGYGYT
TRBJ1-5	NA	TRBV28	ATQVGGKEQPQH
TRBJ1-4	NA	TRBV11-3	ASSLEGGRANEKLF
TRBJ2-2	NA	TRBV7-3	ASSSSGTGELF
TRBJ1-4	NA	TRBV27	ASSPLESLGREKLF
TRBJ2-1	once	TRBV28	ASSSIGGENNEQF
TRBJ1-1	NA	TRBV6-5	ASTHFSGVAF
TRBJ2-2	NA	TRBV18	ASSPPSGELF
TRBJ1-5	NA	TRBV10-2	ASSYRDSNQPQH
TRBJ2-1	NA	TRBV3-1/TRBV3-2	ASSQDRGAGASSYNEQF
TRBJ1-1	NA	TRBV6-5	ASIPAGYTEAF
TRBJ2-4	NA	TRBV5-6	ASTLGGKNIQY
TRBJ2-2	NA	TRBV18	ASSGGTGGTGELF
TRBJ1-1	NA	TRBV20-1	SASDSVVSAF
TRBJ2-7	few	TRBV21-1	ASSRPSPPDSTYEQY
TRBJ1-2	NA	TRBV7-9	ASSPSLVSGPDGYT
TRBJ1-2	NA	TRBV28	ASRFLNRGSGGYT
TRBJ1-1	NA	TRBV5-4	ASSLSTKLNTEAF
TRBJ2-7	NA	TRBV6-5	ASSYGGTGTYEQY